The next 26 T cell receptor beta chains were all read from a single sample in a study of cytomegalovirus exposure and HLA in healthy donors. Researchers ran the PCR with 60 Vbeta and 13 Jbeta primers. Sequencing was performed with immunoSEQ multiplex PCR; in TCRdb, only in-frame clones are kept and a portion is missing. Of 95,000 to 120,000 clones listed, 70% to 80% are singletons. The sample was PBMCs. All receptors come from a woman in her twenties or thirties in good health and CMV-seropositive.

V is TRBV5-1 and J is TRBJ2-2; 9 nucleotides match TRBD1. The V gene's germline CDR1 is SGHRS and CDR2 YFSETQ. The CDR3 runs to 15 residues. V was clipped by 4 bases and J by 6 bases; unmatched bases: 7. The CDR3 DNA reads as TGCGCCAGCAGCCCAGGGACAGGGAGGGCCGGGGAGCTGTTTTTT. As protein: CASSPGTGRAGELFF.

This chain joins TRBV14 and TRBJ2-7, with 10 positions matching TRBD2. The germline V gene encodes CDR1 SGHDN and CDR2 FVKESK. Trimming at V came to 1 base and at J to 2 bases, leaving 5 bases not matched to a gene. CDR3 length: 16 residues. CDR3 residues: CASSQGTSGTTYEQYF. In DNA, the CDR3 is TGTGCCAGCAGCCAAGGAACTAGCGGGACTACCTACGAGCAGTACTTC.

This chain links TRBV6-5 with TRBJ1-5, with 7 bases aligning to TRBD1. The germline gives CDR1 MNHEY, CDR2 SVGAGI. This CDR3 spans 14 amino acids. With V trimmed by 4 bases and J by 4 bases, 4 bases remained unmatched. The CDR3 sequence is CASSSSGGNQPQHF. Written as DNA, the CDR3 is TGTGCCAGCAGTTCGTCAGGGGGGAATCAGCCCCAGCATTTT.

The chain links TRBV10-3 to TRBJ1-5; 7 bases align to TRBD1. The trim removed 2 bases at V and 5 bases at J, leaving 3 bases unmatched. The germline V gene has CDR1 ENHRY and CDR2 SYGVKD. The CDR3 covers 14 residues. CDR3 loop: CAISEDREYQPQHF. The CDR3 DNA reads as TGTGCCATCAGTGAGGACAGGGAGTATCAGCCCCAGCATTTT.

The gene calls are TRBV4-1 and TRBJ1-5, with D possibly matching TRBD1 (6 bases). Trimming removed 0 bases at V and 7 bases at J, with 13 bases between. CDR3 length: 15 amino acids. Per germline, CDR1 MGHRA and CDR2 YSYEKL. The CDR3, as DNA: TGCGCCAGCAGCCAAGATGGGGGGGGCGGGCAGCCCCAGCATTTT. Encoded protein: CASSQDGGGGQPQHF.

The rearrangement links TRBV7-9 to TRBJ1-3; 8 bases map to TRBD1. V shed 0 bases, J shed 3 bases, and the junction held 1 base outside the gene matches. This CDR3 is 15 amino acids long. Germline lookup yields CDR1 SEHNR and CDR2 FQNEAQ (reference sequence). CDR3 sequence reads: CASSLATGGGNTIYF. CDR3 in DNA: TGTGCCAGCAGCTTAGCTACAGGGGGTGGAAACACCATATATTTT.

The CDR3 coding sequence is TGTGCCAGCAGTGAACAGATTGAAAAACTGTTTTTT. It codes for CASSEQIEKLFF. J is TRBJ1-4 and V is TRBV2; D gene unclear. CDR1 is SNHLY and CDR2 is FYNNEI in the germline V gene. V gave up 2 bases and J gave up 7 bases, with 5 bases separating them. The CDR3 has 12 amino acids.

The chain links TRBV4-1 to TRBJ1-1, with D possibly matching TRBD1 (5 bases). V dropped 1 base and J dropped 1 base, with 13 bases sitting between them. The length of the CDR3 is 16 residues. Germline V gene lookup returns CDR1 MGHRA and CDR2 YSYEKL. The CDR3 coding sequence is TGCGCCAGCAGCCAAGTATATAGGGGCCGGAACACTGAAGCTTTCTTT. Translating gives CASSQVYRGRNTEAFF.

This chain joins TRBV7-3 and TRBJ2-2, with D hard to call. Germline values: CDR1 SGHTA, CDR2 FQGTGA. The CDR3 is 14 amino acids. Trimming removed 1 base at V and 6 bases at J, with 9 bases between. The CDR3 sequence is CASSLIAGPGELFF. The CDR3 region has the DNA TGTGCCAGCAGCTTAATTGCCGGTCCCGGGGAGCTGTTTTTT. The whole variable domain, remainder taken from reference TRBV7-3 and TRBJ2-2, is GAGVSQTPSNKVTEKGKYVELRCDPISGHTALYWYRQSLGQGPEFLIYFQGTGAADDSGLPNDRFFAVRPEGSVSTLKIQRTERGDSAVYLCASSLIAGPGELFFGEGSRLTVL.

The chain is built from TRBV7-3 and TRBJ2-1, with 9 bases identical to TRBD1. The CDR3 extends over 14 amino acids. Germline values: CDR1 SGHTA, CDR2 FQGTGA. Unmatched junction bases numbered 4, after V lost 4 bases and J lost 6 bases. The CDR3 DNA reads as TGTGCCAGCAGCTCACGACAGGGGGGCAATGAGCAGTTCTTC. Protein: CASSSRQGGNEQFF. Looking up the rest from reference TRBV7-3 and TRBJ2-1 gives the full variable domain: GAGVSQTPSNKVTEKGKYVELRCDPISGHTALYWYRQSLGQGPEFLIYFQGTGAADDSGLPNDRFFAVRPEGSVSTLKIQRTERGDSAVYLCASSSRQGGNEQFFGPGTRLTVL.

The rearrangement joins TRBV4-1 to TRBJ2-1; 9 bases line up with TRBD1. The V and J ends lost 0 bases and 8 bases, in that order; junction bases with no gene match: 5. The germline gives CDR1 MGHRA, CDR2 YSYEKL. CDR3 length equals 15 residues. CDR3 DNA sequence: TGCGCCAGCAGCCAAGAACAGGGGGCATCCTATGAGCAGTTCTTC. The encoded protein is CASSQEQGASYEQFF.

This clone was seen more than once but under ten times. This chain joins TRBV6-5 and TRBJ2-7, with D possibly matching TRBD2 (6 bases). The V gene lost 2 bases and the J gene lost 2 bases, with 16 bases spanning the gap. This CDR3 comprises 16 residues. In germline, CDR1 is MNHEY, CDR2 SVGAGI. The CDR3 loop is CASSYGRNPNPYEQYF. In DNA, the CDR3 is TGTGCCAGCAGTTACGGGAGGAACCCTAATCCCTACGAGCAGTACTTC.

This clone was recorded only once. The chain couples TRBV23-1 to TRBJ1-5; D gene unclear. TRBV23-1 is recorded as an ORF, its role being uncertain. V dropped 1 base and J dropped 0 bases, with 10 bases sitting between them. CDR3 size: 16 residues. CDR3 in DNA: TGCGCCAGCAGTCAATTGGCATCTTATAGCAATCAGCCCCAGCATTTT. Translation gives CASSQLASYSNQPQHF.

The CDR3 nucleotides read TGTGCCAGCTCACCTGGGACAGGGGTAGCCCATGGCTACACCTTC. Translated: CASSPGTGVAHGYTF. The V gene is TRBV18, the J gene TRBJ1-2, with 10 bases fitting TRBD1. This CDR3 has 15 residues. V was pared by 3 bases and J by 6 bases, with 7 bases of the junction left unmatched. Germline V gene data show CDR1 as KGHSH and CDR2 as LQKENI.

The V and J genes are TRBV4-1 and TRBJ2-7, with D unresolved. The V gene lost 1 base and the J gene lost 0 bases, with 10 bases spanning the gap. Germline V lookup: CDR1 MGHRA, CDR2 YSYEKL. CDR3 length equals 15 residues. CDR3 nucleotide sequence: TGCGCCAGCAGCCAAGGCCCAGCGTACTCCTACGAGCAGTACTTC. Translating gives CASSQGPAYSYEQYF.

V is TRBV6-5 and J is TRBJ2-3; the match to TRBD2 covers 11 bases. Unmatched junction bases numbered 7, after V lost 6 bases and J lost 5 bases. The CDR3 totals 15 residues. The germline CDR1 and CDR2 sequences are MNHEY and SVGAGI. CDR3 residues: CASSELAGAGDTQYF. CDR3 coding DNA: TGTGCCAGCAGCGAACTAGCGGGGGCTGGAGATACGCAGTATTTT.

This clone was found once. The J gene is TRBJ2-5, the V gene TRBV5-8, with 8 bases that match TRBD1. Germline CDR1 SGHTS, CDR2 YDEGEE. J gave up 4 bases and V 4 bases, and 6 bases lay outside the gene matches. The CDR3 runs 14 residues. CDR3 loop: CASSLRQGLETQYF. In DNA, the CDR3 is TGTGCCAGCAGCCTGAGACAGGGGTTAGAGACCCAGTACTTC.

CDR3: CASSADNSYEQYF. The CDR3 DNA reads TGTGCCAGCAGCGCGGACAACTCCTACGAGCAGTACTTC. V gene TRBV9 combines with J gene TRBJ2-5; D might be TRBD1 (5 bases). The J call may be faulty, since TRBJ2-7 better matches the DNA end. The CDR3 covers 13 residues. The germline CDR1 and CDR2 sequences are SGDLS and YYNGEE.

The V and J genes are TRBV4-1 and TRBJ2-4; possible D gene TRBD1, 6 bases. Between the trimmed V and J ends, which lost 5 bases and 0 bases, there was a span of 17 bases. The CDR3 has 17 amino acids. Germline values: CDR1 MGHRA, CDR2 YSYEKL. CDR3 region: CASSARTDVTAKNIQYF. The CDR3 DNA reads TGCGCCAGCAGCGCACGGACAGACGTTACAGCCAAAAACATTCAGTACTTC.

The chain recombines TRBV2 with TRBJ2-5, with 10 bases aligning to TRBD1. V shed 7 bases and J 5 bases; nucleotides not matched to a gene: 10. The CDR3 runs 15 residues. CDR1 is SNHLY, CDR2 FYNNEI, per germline. CDR3 in DNA: TGTGCCAGCAATAGTCCGGGACAGGGGATGGAGACCCAGTACTTC. It specifies CASNSPGQGMETQYF.

The CDR3 DNA sequence: TGTGCCACCAGCAGAGATATCCTAGTCTGGTCCTCTGATCAGCCCCAGCATTTT. Translating gives CATSRDILVWSSDQPQHF. The chain links TRBV15 to TRBJ1-5; D remains unclear. Trimming stripped 0 bases from V and 5 bases from J, with 20 bases between. The germline CDR1 and CDR2 sequences are LNHNV and YYDKDF (reference sequence). The CDR3 consists of 18 residues.

The chain couples TRBV7-3 to TRBJ2-2; 10 bases line up with TRBD2. The ends lost 2 bases at V and 5 bases at J; junction bases unmatched: 2. The CDR3 sequence is 15 residues long. In germline, CDR1 is SGHTA, CDR2 FQGTGA. The CDR3 DNA is TGTGCCAGCAGCTTACTAGCGGGAGAAACCGGGGAGCTGTTTTTT. Translation gives CASSLLAGETGELFF.

The DNA of the CDR3 is TGTGCCAGCAGCCAAGCAGGGGCAGGCACTGAAGCTTTCTTT. Translated: CASSQAGAGTEAFF. This chain links TRBV4-2 with TRBJ1-1; tentatively, D is TRBD1 (6 bases). This CDR3 contains 14 residues. V lost 1 base, J lost 4 bases, and 10 bases lay in between. Germline V gives CDR1 LGHNA, CDR2 YNFKEQ.

The chain uses TRBV4-1 and TRBJ2-1, with D perhaps TRBD1 (5 bases). V lost 1 base, J lost 8 bases, and 12 bases lay in between. Germline values: CDR1 MGHRA, CDR2 YSYEKL. This CDR3 region has 14 residues. CDR3: CASSQVSRAYEQFF. The CDR3 bases are TGCGCCAGCAGCCAAGTCTCCAGGGCTTATGAGCAGTTCTTC.

The rearrangement links TRBV30 to TRBJ1-6; TRBD1 might be the D (5 bases). Germline CDR1 GTSNPN, CDR2 SVGIG (reference sequence). V was clipped by 8 bases and J by 8 bases, with 16 bases between them. The CDR3 runs 13 residues. CDR3 DNA sequence: TGTGCCCAGACCCGGGGGGGATATTCACCCCTCCACTTT. This encodes CAQTRGGYSPLHF.

The V gene is TRBV6-5, the J gene TRBJ1-5; tentatively, D is TRBD1 (6 bases). The CDR3 runs to 14 residues. Between the trimmed V and J ends, which lost 5 bases and 5 bases, there was a span of 13 bases. Germline V CDR1 and CDR2: MNHEY, SVGAGI. Here the CDR3 reads CASSEWGGDQPQHF. The CDR3 nucleotides read TGTGCCAGCAGTGAATGGGGGGGCGATCAGCCCCAGCATTTT.